Below, 12 T cell receptor beta chains from the same sample are listed, as sequenced in a study of cytomegalovirus exposure and HLA in healthy donors. TCRdb's table, derived via immunoSEQ multiplex PCR, lists solely in-frame clones and lacks some. The table has roughly 140,000 clones, about 90% seen once. The sample comprised PBMCs. These receptors were obtained from a woman aged 18-29 years in good health and CMV-seropositive.

J is TRBJ2-3 and V is TRBV5-6, with D maybe TRBD2 (7 bases). V was cut by 4 bases and J by 2 bases, with 14 bases left in between. Per germline, CDR1 SGHDT and CDR2 YYEEEE. The CDR3 is made up of 15 amino acids. CDR3 in amino acids: CASSRRGGPTDTQYF. CDR3 bases: TGTGCCAGCAGCCGAAGGGGGGGGCCCACAGATACGCAGTATTTT. The complete variable domain, with remaining parts taken from reference TRBV5-6 and TRBJ2-3, reads DAGVTQSPTHLIKTRGQQVTLRCSPKSGHDTVSWYQQALGQGPQFIFQYYEEEERQRGNFPDRFSGHQFPNYSSELNVNALLLGDSALYLCASSRRGGPTDTQYFGPGTRLTVL.

This chain links TRBV27 with TRBJ1-1, with 7 positions matching TRBD1. J lost 5 bases, V lost 8 bases, and 11 bases had no gene match. The CDR3 extends over 14 amino acids. The germline V gene encodes CDR1 MNHEY and CDR2 SMNVEV (reference sequence). The CDR3 sequence is CASRKDRYTTEAFF. The DNA of the CDR3 is TGTGCCAGCCGAAAGGACAGGTATACGACTGAAGCTTTCTTT.

This chain joins TRBV30 and TRBJ1-5; D ambiguous. Trimming stripped 2 bases from V and 0 bases from J, with 8 bases between. Germline V gives CDR1 GTSNPN, CDR2 SVGIG (reference sequence). The CDR3 length is 14 residues. The CDR3 is CAWSRESSNQPQHF. CDR3 nucleotides: TGTGCCTGGAGTAGAGAAAGTAGCAATCAGCCCCAGCATTTT. The variable domain in full, completed from reference TRBV30 and TRBJ1-5, reads SQTIHQWPATLVQPVGSPLSLECTVEGTSNPNLYWYRQAAGRGLQLLFYSVGIGQISSEVPQNLSASRPQDRQFILSSKKLLLSDSGFYLCAWSRESSNQPQHFGDGTRLSIL.

The V call is TRBV6-1, the J call TRBJ1-2, with 8 bases fitting TRBD1. In germline, CDR1 is MNHNS, CDR2 SASEGT. CDR3 length: 12 residues. V was pared by 7 bases and J by 3 bases, with 1 base of the junction left unmatched. The CDR3 protein is CASTGGYYGYTF. In DNA, the CDR3 is TGTGCCAGCACAGGGGGCTACTATGGCTACACCTTC.

This clone was seen once. CDR3 DNA: TGTGCCAGCAGTCCGGGACAGCTATTACTAAACTATGGCTACACCTTC. Amino acid sequence: CASSPGQLLLNYGYTF. The chain couples TRBV2 to TRBJ1-2, with 7 bases that match TRBD1. V was pared by 5 bases and J by 2 bases, with 11 bases of the junction left unmatched. Germline lookup yields CDR1 SNHLY and CDR2 FYNNEI. The CDR3 consists of 16 residues.

The CDR3 reads CASSTPGSDTDTQYF. In nucleotides, the CDR3 is TGTGCCAGCAGTACCCCCGGGTCAGACACAGATACGCAGTATTTT. The gene calls are TRBV6-6 and TRBJ2-3; D ambiguous. From germline, CDR1 is MNHNY and CDR2 SVGAGI (reference sequence). V was cut by 5 bases and J by 2 bases, with 14 bases left in between. This CDR3 has 15 residues.

This chain uses TRBV29-1 with TRBJ1-5; TRBD1 might be the D (6 bases). The CDR3 runs to 10 residues. Trimming removed 4 bases from V and 8 bases from J, with 6 bases in between. The germline CDR1 and CDR2 sequences are SQVTM and ANQGSEA. The CDR3 DNA reads TGCAGCGTTGCAGGGGAGCCCCAGCATTTT. It codes for CSVAGEPQHF.

The chain recombines TRBV4-3 with TRBJ2-3, with D perhaps matching TRBD2 (6 bases). Trimming took off 4 bases at V and 4 bases at J, with 18 bases between the two ends. Germline assignment: CDR1 LGHNA and CDR2 YSLEER. CDR3 length equals 16 residues. The CDR3 loop is CASSRKEGLGSDTQYF. DNA for the CDR3: TGCGCCAGCAGCCGTAAGGAGGGTCTTGGTTCAGATACGCAGTATTTT.

The V and J genes are TRBV29-1 and TRBJ2-4; 7 nucleotides line up with TRBD2. This CDR3 region has 12 residues. The germline V gene encodes CDR1 SQVTM and CDR2 ANQGSEA. V lost 4 bases, J lost 4 bases, and 1 base stayed unmatched. CDR3 sequence reads: CSVAREKNIQYF. CDR3 DNA: TGCAGCGTTGCGCGGGAGAAAAACATTCAGTACTTC.

V gene TRBV7-2 combines with J gene TRBJ2-7; 10 bases line up with TRBD2. Germline V gene data show CDR1 as SGHTA and CDR2 as FQGNSA. Trimming took 6 bases from V and 4 from J; bases not matched to a gene: 9. The length of the CDR3 is 15 residues. The CDR3 bases are TGTGCCAGCAGTTTACGGCTAGCGGGGGATTACGAGCAGTACTTC. Encoded protein: CASSLRLAGDYEQYF. The whole variable domain, filled in from reference TRBV7-2 and TRBJ2-7, reads GAGVSQSPSNKVTEKGKDVELRCDPISGHTALYWYRQSLGQGLEFLIYFQGNSAPDKSGLPSDRFSAERTGGSVSTLTIQRTQQEDSAVYLCASSLRLAGDYEQYFGPGTRLTVT.

The V gene is TRBV7-9, the J gene TRBJ2-1; tentatively, D is TRBD2 (5 bases). V was pared by 0 bases and J by 10 bases, with 10 bases between. From germline, CDR1 is SEHNR and CDR2 FQNEAQ (reference sequence). CDR3 length equals 13 residues. The CDR3 DNA reads as TGTGCCAGCAGCTTAGCGGGCCGGAGGGAGCAGTTCTTC. Its protein product is CASSLAGRREQFF. Filled out from reference TRBV7-9 and TRBJ2-1, the complete variable domain reads DTGVSQNPRHKITKRGQNVTFRCDPISEHNRLYWYRQTLGQGPEFLTYFQNEAQLEKSRLLSDRFSAERPKGSFSTLEIQRTEQGDSAMYLCASSLAGRREQFFGPGTRLTVL.

The chain couples TRBV29-1 to TRBJ2-7, with 9 bases aligning to TRBD2. J lost 4 bases, V lost 5 bases, and 3 bases had no gene match. Per germline, CDR1 SQVTM and CDR2 ANQGSEA. CDR3 length equals 12 residues. The CDR3, as DNA: TGCAGCGTTCTAGCGGGAAAGTACGAGCAGTACTTC. Protein product: CSVLAGKYEQYF.